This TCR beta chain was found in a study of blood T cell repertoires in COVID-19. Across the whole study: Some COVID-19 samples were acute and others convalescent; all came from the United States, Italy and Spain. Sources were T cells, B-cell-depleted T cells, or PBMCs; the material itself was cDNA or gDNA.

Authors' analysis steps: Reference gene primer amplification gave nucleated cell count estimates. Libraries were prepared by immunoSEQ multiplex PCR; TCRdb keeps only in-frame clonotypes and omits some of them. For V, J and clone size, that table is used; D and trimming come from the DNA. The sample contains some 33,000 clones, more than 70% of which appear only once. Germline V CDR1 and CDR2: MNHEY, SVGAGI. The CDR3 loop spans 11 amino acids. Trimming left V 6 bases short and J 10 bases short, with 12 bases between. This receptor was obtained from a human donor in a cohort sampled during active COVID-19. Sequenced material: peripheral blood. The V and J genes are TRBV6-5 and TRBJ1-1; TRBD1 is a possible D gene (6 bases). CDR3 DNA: TGTGCCAGCAGCGGACAGAAGAGAGCTTTCTTT. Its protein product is CASSGQKRAFF.